The clone carrying this TCR beta chain was seen more than once but under ten times. Its antigen remains unknown. This sample is part of a study of response to subunit inactivated influenza vaccine. Regarding the study as a whole: With each seasonal influenza vaccination, the authors suggested, few new T cells are recruited.

In TCRdb, the RT-PCR reads were re-called with MiXCR into one record per CDR3 protein. The table shows 710,000 or so distinct CDR3 sequences, with roughly 14% occurring only once. The sequencing used PBMCs from blood, collected 11 to 12 days after vaccination. The TCR sequence derives from a man in his forties or fifties who received an inactivated influenza vaccine.

CDR3 nucleotides: TGTGCCAGCAGACGAACAGGGACTTATAGCAATCAGCCCCAGCATTTT. Encoded protein: CASRRTGTYSNQPQHF. The rearrangement links TRBV6-1 to TRBJ1-5, with D tentatively TRBD1 (6 bases). The germline V gene encodes CDR1 MNHNS and CDR2 SASEGT. The V end lost 6 bases, the J end lost 0 bases, and 15 bases lay between the germline ends. There are 16 residues in the CDR3.